The present entry profiles one T cell receptor (beta chain) with its context. What antigen it recognizes has not been identified. No per-base quality is available; no much larger clone lies one base away. Libraries were constructed by the immunoSEQ multiplex PCR assay. Not all clones reach the TCRdb copy of this immuneACCESS table, which keeps in-frame sequences only. Checked studies attribute under half of the gap to unresolved V genes and leave the rest unexplained. This sample comprises about 170,000 clones, around 93% of them detected only once. The ten most abundant clones make up 4.1% of the sample. V is pared back by 5 bases and J by 6 bases, with 14 bases lying between the germline termini. The CDR3, from cysteine to phenylalanine, totals 14 residues. Just CDR3 DNA is preserved here, 42 bases in frame from base 1. The germline V gene gives CDR1 as LGHNA and CDR2 as YSLEER. The sample is drawn from a study of control samples from healthy donors and cancer patients (dated by TCRdb to between 2020 and 2021).

The receptor was isolated from a woman aged 60-75 years in good health. Input material: blood. The V and J genes are TRBV4-3 and TRBJ2-1, and TRBD2 may be the D gene, going by 6 matching bases. The CDR3 here reads CASSTQGLFNEQFF. The DNA sequence is as follows: TGCGCCAGCAGCACCCAGGGACTTTTCAATGAGCAGTTCTTC.